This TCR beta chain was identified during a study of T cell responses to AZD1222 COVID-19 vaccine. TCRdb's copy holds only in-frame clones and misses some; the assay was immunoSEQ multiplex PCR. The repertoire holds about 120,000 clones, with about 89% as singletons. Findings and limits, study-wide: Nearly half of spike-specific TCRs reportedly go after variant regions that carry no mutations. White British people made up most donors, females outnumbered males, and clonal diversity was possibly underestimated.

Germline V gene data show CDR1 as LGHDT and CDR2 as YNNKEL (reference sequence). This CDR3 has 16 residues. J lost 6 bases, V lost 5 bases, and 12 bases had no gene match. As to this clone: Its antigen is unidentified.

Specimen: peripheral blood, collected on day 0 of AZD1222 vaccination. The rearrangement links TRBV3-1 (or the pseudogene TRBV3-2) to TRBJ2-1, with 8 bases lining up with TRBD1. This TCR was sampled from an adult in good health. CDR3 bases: TGTGCCAGCAGCTTAAGACCGGGACAGGCAGTCAATGAGCAGTTCTTC. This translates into CASSLRPGQAVNEQFF.